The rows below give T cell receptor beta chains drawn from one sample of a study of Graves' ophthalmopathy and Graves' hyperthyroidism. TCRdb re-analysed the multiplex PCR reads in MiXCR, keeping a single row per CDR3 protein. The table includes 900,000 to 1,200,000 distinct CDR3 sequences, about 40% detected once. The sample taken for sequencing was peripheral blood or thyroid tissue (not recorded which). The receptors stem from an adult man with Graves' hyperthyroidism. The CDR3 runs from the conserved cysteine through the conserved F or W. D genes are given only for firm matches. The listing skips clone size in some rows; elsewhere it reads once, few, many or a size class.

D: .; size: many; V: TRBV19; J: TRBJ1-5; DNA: TGTGCCAGTAGTACAGCGCCGAGCAATCAGCCCCAGCATTTT; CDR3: CASSTAPSNQPQHF
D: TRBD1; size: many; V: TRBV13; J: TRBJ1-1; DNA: TGTGCCAGCAGCTGGGGACAGATCACTGAAGCTTTCTTT; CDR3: CASSWGQITEAFF
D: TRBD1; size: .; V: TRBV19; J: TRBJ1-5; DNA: TGTGCCAGTATGGGAACCCGGGGACAGGGGTTCGGTCAGCCCCAGCATTTT; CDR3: CASMGTRGQGFGQPQHF
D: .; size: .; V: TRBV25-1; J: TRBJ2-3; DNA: TGTGCCAGCAGCCGAATGAGGGACACAGATACGCAGTATTTT; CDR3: CASSRMRDTDTQYF
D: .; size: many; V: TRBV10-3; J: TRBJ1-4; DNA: TGTGCCATCAGTGACACAGAGAATGAAAAACTGTTTTTT; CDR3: CAISDTENEKLFF
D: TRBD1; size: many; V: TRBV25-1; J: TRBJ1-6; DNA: TGTGCCAGCAGGGAGACAGGGGATCGGTCACCCCTCCACTTT; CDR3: CASRETGDRSPLHF
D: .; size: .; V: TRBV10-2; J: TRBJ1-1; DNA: TGCGCCAGCAGTGGGAGTACCAAATCGGAAGCTTTCTTT; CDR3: CASSGSTKSEAFF
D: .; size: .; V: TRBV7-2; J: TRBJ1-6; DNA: TGTGCCAGCAGCGCCAGACAGAATTCACCCCTCCACTTT; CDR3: CASSARQNSPLHF
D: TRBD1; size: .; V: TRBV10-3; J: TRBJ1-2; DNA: TGTGCCAGCGGACCGACAGGGCCTAACTATGGCTACACCTTC; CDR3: CASGPTGPNYGYTF
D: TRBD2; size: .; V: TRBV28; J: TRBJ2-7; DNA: TGTGCCAGCAGCCTACTAGCGGAGGGCTACGAGCAGTACTTC; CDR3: CASSLLAEGYEQYF
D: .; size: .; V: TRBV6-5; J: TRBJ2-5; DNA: TGTGCCAGCAATCCTCGAGACAGACAAGAGGCCCAGTACTTC; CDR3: CASNPRDRQEAQYF
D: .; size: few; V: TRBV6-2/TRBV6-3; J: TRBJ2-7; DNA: TGTGCCAGCAGTAAACCCTCAGGGGGGAACCTGAACGAGCAGTACTTC; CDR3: CASSKPSGGNLNEQYF
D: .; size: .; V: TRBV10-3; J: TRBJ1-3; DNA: TGTGCCATCAGTGAGCAGAACTCTGGAAACACCATATATTTT; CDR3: CAISEQNSGNTIYF
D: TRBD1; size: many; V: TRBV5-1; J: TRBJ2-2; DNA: TGCGCCAGCAGCAAACACCGGGACAGCACCGGGGAGCTGTTTTTT; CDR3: CASSKHRDSTGELFF
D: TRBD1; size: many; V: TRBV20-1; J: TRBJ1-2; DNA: TGCAGTGCTATACCGGACAGGACTAATTATGGCTACACCTTC; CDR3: CSAIPDRTNYGYTF
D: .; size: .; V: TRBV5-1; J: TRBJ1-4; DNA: TGCGCCAGCAGCTTGGGGGTTTTT; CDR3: CASSLGVF
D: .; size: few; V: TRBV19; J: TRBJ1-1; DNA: TGTGCCAGTACCACCTTTAAAGGGGGGAGCACTGAAGCTTTCTTT; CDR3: CASTTFKGGSTEAFF
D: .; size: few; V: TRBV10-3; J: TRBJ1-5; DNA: TGTGCCATCAGTGAACAGATCAATCAGCCCCAGCATTTT; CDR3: CAISEQINQPQHF